This T cell receptor beta chain was captured in a study of blood T cell repertoires in COVID-19. About the study: T cells, B-cell-depleted T cells, or PBMCs supplied cDNA or gDNA.

This CDR3 has 14 residues. In germline, CDR1 is MNHEY, CDR2 SVGEGT. Trimming took 2 bases from V and 1 from J, leaving 7 bases between them. Authors' analysis steps: Amplification of reference gene primers provided the estimated nucleated cell counts. TCRdb keeps only in-frame clones here, not all; method: immunoSEQ multiplex PCR. V and J calls and clone size are those listed in that table; D and trimming were worked out from the DNA. The sample lists some 190,000 clones, approximately 91% occurring once. This chain links TRBV6-2 or TRBV6-3 with TRBJ2-3; a weak D match, TRBD1 (6 bases). This sequence was found in a woman in her 40s who had recovered from COVID-19. The specimen was peripheral blood. Here the CDR3 reads CASSYEGGTDTQYF. The CDR3, as DNA: TGTGCCAGCAGTTACGAGGGGGGCACAGATACGCAGTATTTT.